This TCR beta chain was obtained from a study of tumor-infiltrating lymphocytes in primary liver carcinoma. Study at large: Patients underwent resection of primary liver carcinoma. General study points: The use of bulk unsorted samples meant that CD4+ and CD8+ repertoires were not compared.

With respect to this clonotype: Its target is unknown.

V shed 9 bases, J shed 7 bases, and the junction held 10 bases outside the gene matches. Germline V lookup: CDR1 SGHAT, CDR2 FQDESV (reference sequence). There are 14 residues in the CDR3. cDNA specific to TCR beta was made from 500 ng of total RNA, with a constant-region primer employed for priming. Generation of the TCR beta libraries relied on three nested multiplex PCR rounds using slightly modified ARM-PCR. Rounds one and two of PCR, each of around 11 cycles, were primed with TRBV1-TRBV30 forward primers and a C-beta reverse primer. TCRdb fed the multiplex PCR reads into MiXCR, producing one record per CDR3 protein. The repertoire holds 300,000 to 350,000 distinct CDR3 sequences, roughly 61% seen once, with approximately 5.9% in the top ten. Out of unsorted whole blood came the blood RNA, and germline DNA was extracted as well.

The sequenced sample was peripheral blood. This receptor was obtained from a man in his forties or fifties with primary liver carcinoma and hepatitis B virus infection. The V call is TRBV11-1, the J call TRBJ2-1; 9 nucleotides agree with TRBD2. This CDR3 reads CARRDGTSRNEQFF. CDR3 nucleotides: TGTGCCAGGAGAGACGGGACTAGCCGAAATGAGCAGTTCTTC.